These T cell receptor beta chains were read from a single sample in a study of T cell responses to AZD1222 COVID-19 vaccine. Profiled with immunoSEQ multiplex PCR; TCRdb holds only in-frame clones, not every one. The sample shows about 120,000 clones, around nine tenths of them seen only once. The sequencing used peripheral blood, collected on day 0 of AZD1222 vaccination. These receptor sequences come from an adult in good health. The CDR3 runs from the conserved cysteine through the conserved F or W. D genes are given only for firm matches. Some rows mark clone size as missing; the rest say once, few, many or name a class of expanded clone.

d_call,j_call,v_call,clone_size,cdr3_aa,cdr3_nt
TRBD2,TRBJ2-2,TRBV5-4,once,CASSLELAGLSNTGELFF,TGTGCCAGCAGCTTGGAACTAGCGGGGCTTTCGAACACCGGGGAGCTGTTTTTT
TRBD1,TRBJ2-1,TRBV27,NA,CASRPPGQGAGEQFF,TGTGCCAGCAGGCCCCCGGGACAGGGGGCGGGTGAGCAGTTCTTC
NA,TRBJ2-7,TRBV6-2/TRBV6-3,few,CASSYPGPYEQYF,TGTGCCAGCAGTTACCCCGGGCCCTACGAGCAGTACTTC
NA,TRBJ2-2,TRBV7-3,NA,CASSKTSGHANTGELFF,TGTGCCAGCAGCAAAACATCAGGGCACGCGAACACCGGGGAGCTGTTTTTT
NA,TRBJ2-1,TRBV6-6,NA,CASSQKSNEQFF,TGTGCCAGCAGCCAGAAGAGCAATGAGCAGTTCTTC
NA,TRBJ1-2,TRBV30,few,CAWSRSYGYTF,TGTGCCTGGAGCCGGAGCTATGGCTACACCTTC
TRBD1,TRBJ1-3,TRBV5-4,NA,CASSLQGARAGNTIYF,TGTGCCAGCAGCTTGCAGGGGGCTAGGGCTGGAAACACCATATATTTT
NA,TRBJ1-1,TRBV5-1,NA,CASSLGGRLNTEAFF,TGCGCCAGCAGCTTGGGGGGAAGATTGAACACTGAAGCTTTCTTT
NA,TRBJ1-5,TRBV7-2,NA,CASSSSGTNHQPQHF,TGTGCCAGCAGCTCCTCCGGGACAAACCATCAGCCCCAGCATTTT
NA,TRBJ1-1,TRBV4-3,NA,CASSQGFAGNTEAFF,TGCGCCAGCAGCCAAGGCTTCGCGGGGAACACTGAAGCTTTCTTT
NA,TRBJ2-7,TRBV6-5,NA,CASSYDPGSEQYF,TGTGCCAGCAGTTATGACCCGGGCTCCGAGCAGTACTTC
TRBD1,TRBJ1-1,TRBV19,NA,CASSIQGAMNTEAFF,TGTGCCAGTAGTATACAGGGGGCCATGAACACTGAAGCTTTCTTT
NA,TRBJ1-3,TRBV30,NA,CAWSLGGPGNTIYF,TGTGCCTGGAGTTTGGGGGGGCCTGGAAACACCATATATTTT
NA,TRBJ1-5,TRBV7-9,NA,CASSLGQINQPQHF,TGTGCCAGCAGCTTAGGACAGATCAATCAGCCCCAGCATTTT
TRBD2,TRBJ2-1,TRBV18,NA,CASSSGLAGVNEQFF,TGTGCCAGCTCATCAGGACTAGCGGGAGTCAATGAGCAGTTCTTC
NA,TRBJ2-5,TRBV27,NA,CASSGGGLVETQYF,TGTGCCAGCAGTGGGGGGGGGCTAGTAGAGACCCAGTACTTC
NA,TRBJ1-1,TRBV11-3,NA,CASSSQGITEAFF,TGTGCCAGCAGCTCGCAGGGTATTACTGAAGCTTTCTTT
TRBD1,TRBJ2-2,TRBV9,NA,CASSPQGATGELFF,TGTGCCAGCAGCCCCCAGGGGGCCACCGGGGAGCTGTTTTTT
TRBD1,TRBJ2-5,TRBV10-3,NA,CAISEGGTEGQETQYF,TGTGCCATCAGTGAGGGTGGGACAGAGGGGCAAGAGACCCAGTACTTC
NA,TRBJ1-3,TRBV9,NA,CASSADVGVRGNTIYF,TGTGCCAGCAGCGCAGACGTGGGGGTGCGGGGAAACACCATATATTTT
NA,TRBJ1-1,TRBV7-8,once,CASSLAVDQGPYRTEAFF,TGTGCCAGCAGCCTAGCGGTTGACCAGGGCCCGTACCGGACTGAAGCTTTCTTT
NA,TRBJ2-7,TRBV5-6,NA,CASSLRGRSSYEQYF,TGTGCCAGCAGCTTGAGGGGCAGAAGCTCCTACGAGCAGTACTTC
NA,TRBJ1-1,TRBV11-2,NA,CASSFGGLNTEAFF,TGTGCCAGCAGCTTCGGGGGATTGAACACTGAAGCTTTCTTT
NA,TRBJ1-3,TRBV5-5,NA,CASDRDGNTIYF,TGTGCCAGCGATAGGGATGGAAACACCATATATTTT
NA,TRBJ2-2,TRBV6-5,NA,CASSFPGRNTGELFF,TGTGCCAGCAGTTTCCCGGGACGGAACACCGGGGAGCTGTTTTTT
NA,TRBJ1-1,TRBV7-2,NA,CASSYLGVTEAFF,TGTGCCAGCAGCTATCTCGGGGTCACTGAAGCTTTCTTT
NA,TRBJ1-4,TRBV11-2,once,CASSTRPGEDNEKLFF,TGTGCCAGCAGCACCCGCCCGGGGGAGGATAATGAAAAACTGTTTTTT
TRBD1,TRBJ1-1,TRBV5-1,once,CASMRGDYRGFLHTEAFF,TGCGCCAGCATGAGGGGGGATTACAGGGGTTTTTTGCACACTGAAGCTTTCTTT
TRBD1,TRBJ1-2,TRBV5-4,NA,CASSWGQAANYGYTF,TGTGCCAGCAGCTGGGGACAGGCAGCTAACTATGGCTACACCTTC
TRBD1,TRBJ1-2,TRBV24-1,once,CATSGQGSTYGYTF,TGTGCCACCAGTGGACAGGGGTCTACCTATGGCTACACCTTC
NA,TRBJ1-1,TRBV7-3,NA,CASSSGDMNTEAFF,TGTGCCAGCAGCAGCGGGGATATGAACACTGAAGCTTTCTTT
TRBD2,TRBJ2-1,TRBV19,NA,CASSIAASGLYNEQFF,TGTGCCAGTAGTATAGCCGCTAGCGGTCTGTACAATGAGCAGTTCTTC
TRBD2,TRBJ2-7,TRBV9,NA,CASSVASGSGYEQYF,TGTGCCAGCAGCGTAGCTAGCGGGAGTGGCTACGAGCAGTACTTC
NA,TRBJ1-5,TRBV4-3,NA,CASSQDTVRGRLSNQPQHF,TGCGCCAGCAGCCAAGATACGGTGAGGGGCAGGCTTAGCAATCAGCCCCAGCATTTT
NA,TRBJ1-5,TRBV2,NA,CASSEDRPSNQPQHF,TGTGCCAGCAGTGAAGACAGGCCCAGCAATCAGCCCCAGCATTTT
TRBD1,TRBJ2-7,TRBV27,NA,CASSLSPLGQPSQYF,TGTGCCAGCAGTTTATCGCCCCTGGGACAGCCAAGCCAGTACTTC
NA,TRBJ2-5,TRBV3-1/TRBV3-2,NA,CASSQGGRVETQYF,TGTGCCAGCAGCCAAGGTGGCAGGGTAGAGACCCAGTACTTC
NA,TRBJ1-6,TRBV19,NA,CASSEQVGNSPLHF,TGTGCCAGTAGTGAACAGGTGGGGAATTCACCCCTCCACTTT
TRBD1,TRBJ1-2,TRBV19,NA,CASTKGQAPAGRGYTF,TGTGCCAGCACAAAGGGACAGGCCCCAGCTGGGAGGGGCTACACCTTC
TRBD1,TRBJ1-3,TRBV6-5,NA,CASSYGDSFSGNTIYF,TGTGCCAGCAGTTACGGGGACAGTTTCTCTGGAAACACCATATATTTT
TRBD2,TRBJ2-5,TRBV15,NA,CATSRDRAGEWETQYF,TGTGCCACCAGCAGAGATCGGGCGGGGGAGTGGGAGACCCAGTACTTC
NA,TRBJ2-1,TRBV10-1,NA,CASIDESGTTGRNEQFF,TGCGCCAGCATCGACGAATCCGGGACGACGGGGCGGAATGAGCAGTTCTTC
TRBD1,TRBJ1-1,TRBV6-4,few,CASGQDMNTEAFF,TGTGCCAGCGGACAGGATATGAACACTGAAGCTTTCTTT
TRBD1,TRBJ2-7,TRBV5-1,NA,CASSSGTGALSYEQYF,TGCGCCAGCAGCTCTGGGACAGGGGCACTCTCCTACGAGCAGTACTTC
TRBD1,TRBJ1-3,TRBV7-2,NA,CASSLARQGWGGNTIYF,TGTGCCAGCAGCTTAGCGCGACAGGGGTGGGGTGGAAACACCATATATTTT
TRBD1,TRBJ1-1,TRBV4-3,NA,CASSPTGGTEAFF,TGCGCCAGCAGCCCTACAGGGGGCACTGAAGCTTTCTTT
NA,TRBJ2-2,TRBV7-3,once,CASSFAGAGTGELFF,TGTGCCAGCAGCTTTGCAGGGGCGGGTACCGGGGAGCTGTTTTTT
NA,TRBJ1-3,TRBV4-3,NA,CASSQGSSGHSGNTIYF,TGCGCCAGCAGCCAAGGAAGCTCAGGCCACTCTGGAAACACCATATATTTT
TRBD1,TRBJ1-6,TRBV19,once,CASSRTGKFTLHF,TGTGCCAGTAGTCGGACAGGTAAATTCACCCTCCACTTT
NA,TRBJ1-2,TRBV7-9,NA,CASSFRSTEGYTF,TGTGCCAGCAGCTTCAGATCTACAGAAGGCTACACCTTC
NA,TRBJ1-2,TRBV28,NA,CASSFDLQHYGYTF,TGTGCCAGCAGTTTCGATTTACAGCACTATGGCTACACCTTC
TRBD2,TRBJ2-5,TRBV5-1,NA,CASSLSPAGERETQYF,TGCGCCAGCAGCCTCAGTCCAGCGGGGGAAAGGGAGACCCAGTACTTC
NA,TRBJ2-7,TRBV12-5,NA,CASGPSGALGSYEQYF,TGTGCTAGTGGTCCATCCGGGGCCTTAGGGTCCTACGAGCAGTACTTC
NA,TRBJ2-6,TRBV18,NA,CASSPLNRVPGANVLTF,TGTGCCAGCTCACCACTTAACAGGGTCCCCGGGGCCAACGTCCTGACTTTC
TRBD1,TRBJ2-5,TRBV5-5,NA,CASSSRDRGPGETQYF,TGTGCCAGCAGCTCCCGGGACAGGGGGCCGGGAGAGACCCAGTACTTC
NA,TRBJ1-4,TRBV4-1,NA,CASSQVWGQGDEKLFF,TGCGCCAGCAGCCAAGTTTGGGGGCAGGGAGATGAAAAACTGTTTTTT
TRBD2,TRBJ2-5,TRBV11-2,NA,CASSVLAGGAETQYF,TGTGCCAGCAGCGTCCTAGCGGGAGGAGCGGAGACCCAGTACTTC